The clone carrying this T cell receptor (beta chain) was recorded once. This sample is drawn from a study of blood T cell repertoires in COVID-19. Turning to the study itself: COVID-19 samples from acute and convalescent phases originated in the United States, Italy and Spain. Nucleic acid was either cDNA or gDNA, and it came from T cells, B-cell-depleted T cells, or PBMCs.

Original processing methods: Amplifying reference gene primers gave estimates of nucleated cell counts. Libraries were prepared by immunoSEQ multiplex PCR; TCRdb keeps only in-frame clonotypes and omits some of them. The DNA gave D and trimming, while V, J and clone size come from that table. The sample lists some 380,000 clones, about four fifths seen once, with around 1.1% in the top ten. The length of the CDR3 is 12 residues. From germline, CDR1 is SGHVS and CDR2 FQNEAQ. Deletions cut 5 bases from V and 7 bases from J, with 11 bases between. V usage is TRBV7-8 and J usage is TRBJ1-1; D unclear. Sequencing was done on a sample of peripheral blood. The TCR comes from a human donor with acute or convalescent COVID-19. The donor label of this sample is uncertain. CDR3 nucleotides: TGTGCCAGCAGCCCTGACACCATTGAAGCTTTCTTT. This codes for CASSPDTIEAFF.